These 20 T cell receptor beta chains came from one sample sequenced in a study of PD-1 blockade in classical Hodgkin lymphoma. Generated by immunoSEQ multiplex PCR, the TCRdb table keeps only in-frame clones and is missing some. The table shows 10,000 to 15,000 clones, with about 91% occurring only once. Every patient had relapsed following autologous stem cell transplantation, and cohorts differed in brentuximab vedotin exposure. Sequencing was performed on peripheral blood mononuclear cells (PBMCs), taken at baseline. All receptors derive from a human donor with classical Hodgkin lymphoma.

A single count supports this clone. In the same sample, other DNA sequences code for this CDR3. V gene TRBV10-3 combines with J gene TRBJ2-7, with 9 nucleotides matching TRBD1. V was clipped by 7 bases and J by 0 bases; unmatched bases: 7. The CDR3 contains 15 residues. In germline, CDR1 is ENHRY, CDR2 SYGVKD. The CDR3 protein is CAITAGTGYSYEQYF. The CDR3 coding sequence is TGTGCCATCACCGCCGGGACAGGGTACTCCTACGAGCAGTACTTC.

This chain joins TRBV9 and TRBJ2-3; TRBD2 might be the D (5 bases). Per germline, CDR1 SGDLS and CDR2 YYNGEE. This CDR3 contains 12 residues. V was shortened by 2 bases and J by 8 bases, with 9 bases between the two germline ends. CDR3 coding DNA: TGTGCCAGCAGCGTCGGGGATCGTACGCAGTATTTT. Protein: CASSVGDRTQYF. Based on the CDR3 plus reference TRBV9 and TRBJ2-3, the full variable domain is DSGVTQTPKHLITATGQRVTLRCSPRSGDLSVYWYQQSLDQGLQFLIQYYNGEERAKGNILERFSAQQFPDLHSELNLSSLELGDSALYFCASSVGDRTQYFGPGTRLTVL.

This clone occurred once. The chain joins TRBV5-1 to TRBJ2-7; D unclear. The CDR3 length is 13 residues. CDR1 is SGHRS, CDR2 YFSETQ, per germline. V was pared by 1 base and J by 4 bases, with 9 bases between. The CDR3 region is CASSLSAPYEQYF. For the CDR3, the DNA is TGCGCCAGCAGCTTGTCGGCCCCATACGAGCAGTACTTC.

DNA for the CDR3: TGTGCCAGCAGTCTACAGGGGTTCGAGCAGTACTTC. Translating gives CASSLQGFEQYF. The chain links TRBV28 to TRBJ2-7; 7 bases agree with TRBD1. The CDR3 is 12 residues long. Germline CDR1 MDHEN, CDR2 SYDVKM. V lost 5 bases and J lost 6; bases outside the gene matches: 4.

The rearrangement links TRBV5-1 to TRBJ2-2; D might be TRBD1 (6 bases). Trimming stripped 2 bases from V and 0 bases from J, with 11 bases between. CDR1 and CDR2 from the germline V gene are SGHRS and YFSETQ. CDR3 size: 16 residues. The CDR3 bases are TGCGCCAGCAGCTTAGTCTCAGGGGCGAACACCGGGGAGCTGTTTTTT. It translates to CASSLVSGANTGELFF.

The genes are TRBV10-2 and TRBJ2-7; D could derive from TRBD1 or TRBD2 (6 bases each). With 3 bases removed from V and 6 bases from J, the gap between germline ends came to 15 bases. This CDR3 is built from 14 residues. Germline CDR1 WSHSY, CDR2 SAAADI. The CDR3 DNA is TGCGCCAGCAGTGAAAGGGGGGTTCAGGGCGAGCAGTACTTC. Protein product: CASSERGVQGEQYF.

CDR3 coding DNA: TGTGCCAGCAGTCCCCTCTATGGCTACACCTTC. Protein product: CASSPLYGYTF. The chain employs TRBV6-1 and TRBJ1-2, with D hard to call. The germline gives CDR1 MNHNS, CDR2 SASEGT. The CDR3 covers 11 residues. The V end was cut by 5 bases, the J end by 4 bases, with 5 bases between.

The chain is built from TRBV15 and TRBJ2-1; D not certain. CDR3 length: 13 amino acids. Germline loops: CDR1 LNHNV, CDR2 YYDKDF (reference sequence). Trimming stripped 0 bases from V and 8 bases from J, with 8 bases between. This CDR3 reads CATSRDRLDEQFF. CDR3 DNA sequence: TGTGCCACCAGCAGAGATCGGTTGGATGAGCAGTTCTTC.

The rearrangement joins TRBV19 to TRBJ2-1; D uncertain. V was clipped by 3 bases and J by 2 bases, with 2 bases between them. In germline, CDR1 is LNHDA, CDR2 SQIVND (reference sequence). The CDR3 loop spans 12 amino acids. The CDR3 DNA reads TGTGCCAGTAGTATTCCCTACAATGAGCAGTTCTTC. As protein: CASSIPYNEQFF.

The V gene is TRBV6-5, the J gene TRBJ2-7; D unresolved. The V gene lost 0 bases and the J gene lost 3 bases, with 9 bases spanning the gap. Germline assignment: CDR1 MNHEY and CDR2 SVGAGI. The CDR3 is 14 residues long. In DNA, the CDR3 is TGTGCCAGCAGTTACTCTTTAGGGTTCTACGAGCAGTACTTC. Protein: CASSYSLGFYEQYF.

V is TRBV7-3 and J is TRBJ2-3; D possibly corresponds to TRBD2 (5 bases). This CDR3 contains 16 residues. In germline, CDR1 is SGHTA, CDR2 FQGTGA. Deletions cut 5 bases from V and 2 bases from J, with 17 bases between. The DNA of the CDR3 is TGTGCCAGCAGCCGTTATGGCGCTAGCTACACAGATACGCAGTATTTT. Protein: CASSRYGASYTDTQYF.

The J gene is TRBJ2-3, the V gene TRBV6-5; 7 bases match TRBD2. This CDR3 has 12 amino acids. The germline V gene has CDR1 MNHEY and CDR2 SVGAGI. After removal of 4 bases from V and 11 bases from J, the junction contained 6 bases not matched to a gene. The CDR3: CASSSEWGGQYF. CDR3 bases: TGTGCCAGCAGTTCCGAGTGGGGGGGGCAGTATTTT.

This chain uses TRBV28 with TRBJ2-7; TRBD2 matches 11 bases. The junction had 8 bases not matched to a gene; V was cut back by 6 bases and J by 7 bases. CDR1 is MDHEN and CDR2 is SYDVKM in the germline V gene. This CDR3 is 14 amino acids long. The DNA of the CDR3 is TGTGCCAGCAGAATAGCGGGGGGGGCGGAAGAGCAGTACTTC. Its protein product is CASRIAGGAEEQYF.

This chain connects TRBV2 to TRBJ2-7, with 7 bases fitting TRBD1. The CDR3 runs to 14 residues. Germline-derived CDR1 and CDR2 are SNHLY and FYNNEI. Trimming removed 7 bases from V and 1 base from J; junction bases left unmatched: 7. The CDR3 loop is CASKRQGPSYEQYF. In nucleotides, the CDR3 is TGTGCCAGCAAGAGACAGGGCCCTTCCTACGAGCAGTACTTC.

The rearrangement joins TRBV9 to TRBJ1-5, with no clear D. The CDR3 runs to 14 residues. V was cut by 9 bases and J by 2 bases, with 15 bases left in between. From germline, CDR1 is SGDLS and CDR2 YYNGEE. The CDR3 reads CAKRIGLGNQPQHF. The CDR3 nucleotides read TGTGCCAAGCGGATAGGTTTGGGCAATCAGCCCCAGCATTTT. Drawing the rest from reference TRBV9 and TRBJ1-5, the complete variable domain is DSGVTQTPKHLITATGQRVTLRCSPRSGDLSVYWYQQSLDQGLQFLIQYYNGEERAKGNILERFSAQQFPDLHSELNLSSLELGDSALYFCAKRIGLGNQPQHFGDGTRLSIL.

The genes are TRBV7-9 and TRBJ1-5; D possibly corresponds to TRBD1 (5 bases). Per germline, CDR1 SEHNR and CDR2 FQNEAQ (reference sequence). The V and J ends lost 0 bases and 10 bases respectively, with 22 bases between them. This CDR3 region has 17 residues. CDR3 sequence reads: CASSLAGEGRGSSPQHF. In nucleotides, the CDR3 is TGTGCCAGCAGCTTAGCGGGTGAGGGAAGGGGCAGCAGCCCCCAGCATTTT.

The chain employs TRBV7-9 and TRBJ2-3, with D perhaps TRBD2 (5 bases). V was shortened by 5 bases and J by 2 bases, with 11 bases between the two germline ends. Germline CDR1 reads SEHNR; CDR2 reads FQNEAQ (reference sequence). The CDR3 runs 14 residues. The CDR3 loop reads CASSVRAVTDTQYF. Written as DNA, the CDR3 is TGTGCCAGCAGCGTGCGGGCGGTCACAGATACGCAGTATTTT.

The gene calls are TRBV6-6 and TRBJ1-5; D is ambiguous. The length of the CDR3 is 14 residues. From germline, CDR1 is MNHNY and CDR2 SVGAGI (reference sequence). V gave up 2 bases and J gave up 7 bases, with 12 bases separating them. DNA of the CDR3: TGTGCCAGCAGTTACGAAGCTTGGGAGCAGCCCCAGCATTTT. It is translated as CASSYEAWEQPQHF.

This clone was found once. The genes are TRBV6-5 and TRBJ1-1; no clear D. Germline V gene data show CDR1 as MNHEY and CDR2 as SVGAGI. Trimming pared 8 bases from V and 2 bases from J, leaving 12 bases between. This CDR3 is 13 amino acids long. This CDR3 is CASLRRKNTEAFF. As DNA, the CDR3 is TGTGCCAGCTTGAGGAGGAAAAACACTGAAGCTTTCTTT.

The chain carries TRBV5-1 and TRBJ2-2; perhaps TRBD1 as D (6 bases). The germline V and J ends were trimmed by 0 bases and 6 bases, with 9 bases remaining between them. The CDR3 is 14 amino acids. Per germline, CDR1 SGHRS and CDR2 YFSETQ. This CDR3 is CASSLEGEPGELFF. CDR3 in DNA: TGCGCCAGCAGCTTGGAGGGGGAACCCGGGGAGCTGTTTTTT.